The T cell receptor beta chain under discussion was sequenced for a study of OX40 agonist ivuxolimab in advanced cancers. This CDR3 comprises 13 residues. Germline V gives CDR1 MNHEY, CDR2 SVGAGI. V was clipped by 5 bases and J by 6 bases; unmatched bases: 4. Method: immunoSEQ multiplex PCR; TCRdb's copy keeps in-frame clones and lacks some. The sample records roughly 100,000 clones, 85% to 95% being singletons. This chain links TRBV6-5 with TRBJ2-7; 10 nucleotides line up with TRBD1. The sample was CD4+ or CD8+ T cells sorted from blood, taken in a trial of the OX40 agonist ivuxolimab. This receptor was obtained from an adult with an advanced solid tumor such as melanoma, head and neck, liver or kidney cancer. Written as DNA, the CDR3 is TGTGCCAGCAGTCAGGGGACAGGGGTCGAGCAGTACTTC. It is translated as CASSQGTGVEQYF.